A selection of T cell receptor beta chains follows, all from one sample in a study of CD8 T cells in ankylosing spondylitis. TCRdb re-called the 5' RACE reads through MiXCR, storing one row per CDR3 protein. The repertoire consists of about 300,000 distinct CDR3 sequences, with under 25% occurring once and the leading ten covering about 3.5%. The specimen sequenced was blood, either unsorted or a sorted T cell fraction (not recorded which). These receptors were collected from a female donor with ankylosing spondylitis or in good health (not recorded which). Each CDR3 is given with its conserved first and last residue. Clone size is shown for a subset of rows, as once, few, many or a class of expanded clone.

CDR3 length	clone size	V gene	J gene	CDR3 protein
11	.	TRBV7-9	TRBJ2-1	CASRLAGEQFF
19	.	TRBV20-1	TRBJ2-1	CSAWKDRGSLADLYNEQFF
15	.	TRBV3-1	TRBJ1-2	CASSQVGQGWSGYTF
16	.	TRBV6-1	TRBJ2-7	CASGNPRGGTTYEQYF
15	few	TRBV28	TRBJ2-5	CASSWGLAGVSAQYF
15	few	TRBV3-1	TRBJ2-3	CASSPGGGRTDTQYF
15	few	TRBV7-8	TRBJ2-7	CASSLDYSGRDEQYF
15	many	TRBV5-1	TRBJ2-1	CASSLWGDSYNEQFF
15	many	TRBV20-1	TRBJ2-1	CSAPRSGRAYNEQFF
13	few	TRBV6-2/TRBV6-3	TRBJ1-5	CASSPSPGQPQHF
13	.	TRBV5-1	TRBJ2-5	CASRAGTEETQYF
14	.	TRBV15	TRBJ2-7	CATSRGSGVYEQYF
14	.	TRBV2	TRBJ2-7	CASIGGKRVYEQYF
17	.	TRBV6-5	TRBJ2-2	CASSYSGGQGTTGELFF
14	.	TRBV20-1	TRBJ2-2	CSAAGGDITGELFF
19	.	TRBV6-5	TRBJ2-3	CASSYGLAGGPTQTETQYF
14	few	TRBV5-1	TRBJ2-1	CASSLTSGRPLPFF
16	many	TRBV20-1	TRBJ2-3	CSARVPGTTSTDTQYF